This T cell receptor (beta chain) was found in a study of glioma-infiltrating T cells after dendritic cell vaccination. The overall study: Patients had newly diagnosed or recurrent glioblastoma and received dendritic cell vaccines. Study outcomes and limitations: Higher TCR clonality did not directly relate to longer survival. Patients with more pretreatment TILs had longer time to progression and survival.

This table comes from immunoSEQ multiplex PCR, and its TCRdb copy is limited to in-frame clones, with some not included. This sample yields approximately 50,000 clones, of which over 75% are seen a single time; 5% to 6.5% belongs to the top ten. Noted time point: after dendritic cell vaccination, including at tumor progression/relapse. The CDR3 length is 13 residues. The germline gives CDR1 SGHTA, CDR2 FQGNSA. Trimming left V 1 base short and J 6 bases short, with 9 bases between. Comment on this clone: Its specificity is not known.

This TCR derives from a human donor with glioblastoma. The sample in question was blood, obtained after dendritic cell vaccination. This chain links TRBV7-2 with TRBJ1-1, with TRBD1 as a possible D gene (5 bases). The CDR3, as DNA: TGTGCCAGCAGCTTAGGTCGGGGGGCTGAAGCTTTCTTT. Translation: CASSLGRGAEAFF.